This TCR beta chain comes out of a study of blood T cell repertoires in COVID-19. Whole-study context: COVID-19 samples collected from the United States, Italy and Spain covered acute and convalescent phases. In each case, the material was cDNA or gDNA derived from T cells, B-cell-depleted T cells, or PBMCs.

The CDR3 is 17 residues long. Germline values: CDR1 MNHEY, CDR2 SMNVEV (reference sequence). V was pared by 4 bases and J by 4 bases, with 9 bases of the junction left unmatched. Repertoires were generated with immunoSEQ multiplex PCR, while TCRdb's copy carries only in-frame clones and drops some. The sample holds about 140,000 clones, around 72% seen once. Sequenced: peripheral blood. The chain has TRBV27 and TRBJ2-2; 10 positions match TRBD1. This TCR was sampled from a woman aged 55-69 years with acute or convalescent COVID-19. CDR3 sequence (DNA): TGTGCCAGCAGTTCAATACCGGGACAGGGGTTCACCGGGGAGCTGTTTTTT. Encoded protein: CASSSIPGQGFTGELFF.